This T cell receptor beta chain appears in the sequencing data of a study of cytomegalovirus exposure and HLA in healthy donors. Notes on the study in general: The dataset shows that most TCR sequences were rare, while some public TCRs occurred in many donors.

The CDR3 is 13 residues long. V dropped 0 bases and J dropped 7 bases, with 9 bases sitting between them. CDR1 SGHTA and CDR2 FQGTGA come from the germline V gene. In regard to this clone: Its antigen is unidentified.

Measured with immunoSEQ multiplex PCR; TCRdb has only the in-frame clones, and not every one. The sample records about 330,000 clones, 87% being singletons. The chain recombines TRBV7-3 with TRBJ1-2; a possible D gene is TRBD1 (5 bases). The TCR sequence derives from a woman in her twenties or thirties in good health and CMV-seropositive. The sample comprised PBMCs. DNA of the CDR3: TGTGCCAGCAGCTTAACAGGGGATGGTGGCTACACCTTC. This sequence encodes CASSLTGDGGYTF.